This T cell receptor (beta chain) is drawn from a study of CD8+ T cells in alopecia areata. Concerning this clone itself: Its antigen is not identified. This specimen includes other DNA sequences encoding the same CDR3.

The CDR3 is made up of 13 amino acids. V was pared by 1 base and J by 4 bases, with 7 bases between. Germline V gene lookup returns CDR1 MGHRA and CDR2 YSYEKL. Study observations and caveats: Against the mouse data, patients shared TCRs less clearly, possibly for HLA reasons. The study found higher clonality in lesional than normal scalp, especially in alopecia totalis/universalis.

The authors extracted RNA and reverse transcribed it into cDNA as the sequencing template. Assay used: immunoSEQ multiplex PCR; TCRdb lists only in-frame clones, some missing. The table has 150,000 or so clones, around 54% seen once. This TCR came from a human donor in good health. The chain has TRBV4-1 and TRBJ2-5, with D possibly called TRBD1 or TRBD2 (5 bases each). The sequenced sample was CD4+ T cells sorted from blood. The DNA for the CDR3 is TGCGCCAGCAGCCAAGTGGGGGTAGAGACCCAGTACTTC. This gives the protein CASSQVGVETQYF.